This TCR beta chain was recorded in a study of Tregs in tolerant kidney transplant recipients. Findings and limits, study-wide: Expanding Tregs on activated donor B cells appeared to best identify donor-specific TCRbeta clones. No direct test of biological reproducibility was done here.

Points on this clone: Its antigen remains unidentified.

The CDR3 loop spans 15 amino acids. Deletions cut 1 base from V and 1 base from J, with 11 bases between. CDR1 is MNHNS, CDR2 SASEGT, per germline. The assay was immunoSEQ multiplex PCR, and TCRdb's table has in-frame clones only and misses some. The table shows some 240,000 clones, with roughly four fifths occurring only once. Sequenced input: CD4+ T cells from blood. V gene TRBV6-1 combines with J gene TRBJ2-7; D gene ambiguous. The sequence came from a human donor in good health. Here the CDR3 reads CASSEEYRESYEQYF. CDR3 DNA: TGTGCCAGCAGTGAAGAATATAGGGAATCCTACGAGCAGTACTTC.